This entry features one TCR beta chain sequence. The entry originates in a study of STAT5B mutations in CD4+ large granular lymphocyte leukemia. In germline, CDR1 is SGHNT, CDR2 YYREEE (reference sequence). The V gene end was trimmed by 3 bases and the J gene end by 1 base; junction bases not matched to a gene: 0. This CDR3 region has 15 residues. Repertoires were generated with immunoSEQ multiplex PCR, while TCRdb's copy carries only in-frame clones and drops some. In the table there are 25,000 to 35,000 clones, roughly 80% of which are singletons. This TCR was recovered from a human donor in good health. The specimen was CD4+ T cells from blood buffy coats. The chain combines TRBV5-4 with TRBJ2-2, with TRBD2 matching over 10 bases. CDR3 in DNA: TGTGCCAGCAGCTGGACTAGCGGGAACACCGGGGAGCTGTTTTTT. This gives the protein CASSWTSGNTGELFF.